Listed here are 7 T cell receptor beta chains from one sample, sequenced in a study of T cells after yellow fever vaccination. TCRdb reprocessed the 5' RACE reads with MiXCR, giving one entry per CDR3 protein. Of about 630,000 distinct CDR3 sequences in the sample, about 12% were seen once. The sample in question was PBMCs, obtained on the day of the yellow fever booster vaccination. Every receptor here comes from a man younger than 40 who received the YFV17D yellow fever vaccine.

The chain recombines TRBV7-2 with TRBJ2-7; possibly TRBD1 for D (9 bases). Trimming shortened V by 5 bases and J by 5 bases, and 22 bases separated the two germline ends. Per germline, CDR1 SGHTA and CDR2 FQGNSA. The CDR3 is 16 amino acids. CDR3 DNA: TGTGCCAGCAGCCCCAATAGCGGGACAGGGTTGGACGAGCAGTACTTC. Amino acid sequence: CASSPNSGTGLDEQYF.

The chain uses TRBV24-1 and TRBJ2-1; 10 positions match TRBD1. This CDR3 contains 15 residues. V trimming: 2 bases; J trimming: 4 bases; junction bases outside the gene matches: 1. Germline assignment: CDR1 KGHDR and CDR2 SFDVKD. Here the CDR3 DNA reads TGTGCCACCAGTGATTGGACAGGGGGGTACAATGAGCAGTTCTTC. It codes for CATSDWTGGYNEQFF.

The table lists this clonotype with a few counts. V usage is TRBV20-1 and J usage is TRBJ2-7; 9 bases are a match to TRBD1. V shed 0 bases, J shed 2 bases, and the junction held 2 bases outside the gene matches. From germline, CDR1 is DFQATT and CDR2 SNEGSKA (reference sequence). This CDR3 has 14 amino acids. CDR3 nucleotide sequence: TGCAGTGCTAGAGAGGACAGGGGAGCCTACGAGCAGTACTTC. It is translated as CSAREDRGAYEQYF.

A few counts support this clonotype. This chain uses TRBV29-1 with TRBJ2-7; the D is unclear. CDR1 and CDR2 from the germline V gene are SQVTM and ANQGSEA. The CDR3 contains 12 residues. The V end was cut by 4 bases, the J end by 6 bases, with 13 bases between. CDR3 region: CSVGSLSLEQYF. The CDR3 region has the DNA TGCAGCGTTGGCAGCCTCTCCCTCGAGCAGTACTTC.

A few counts support this clonotype. The chain recombines TRBV7-2 with TRBJ2-2, with D uncertain. CDR1 is SGHTA, CDR2 FQGNSA, per germline. The CDR3 contains 15 residues. Trimming shortened V by 0 bases and J by 4 bases, and 9 bases separated the two germline ends. CDR3 bases: TGTGCCAGCAGCTTAGCCCCCGCGCCCACCGGGGAGCTGTTTTTT. It is translated as CASSLAPAPTGELFF.

V and J are TRBV10-3 and TRBJ1-5; D call uncertain. Per the germline V gene, CDR1 is ENHRY and CDR2 is SYGVKD. This CDR3 region has 15 residues. V lost 0 bases to trimming and J lost 3 bases, with 9 bases between them. CDR3 nucleotides: TGTGCCATCAGTGAGTCGGCAGACTTCAATCAGCCCCAGCATTTT. It translates to CAISESADFNQPQHF.

This clonotype showed up just a few times. The CDR3 reads CASSLRAGALDTQYF. In DNA form, the CDR3 reads TGTGCCAGCAGCTTAAGGGCGGGAGCGTTAGATACGCAGTATTTT. This chain links TRBV7-2 with TRBJ2-3; 7 bases map to TRBD2. The germline V gene has CDR1 SGHTA and CDR2 FQGNSA. V gave up 2 bases and J gave up 5 bases; unmatched junction bases: 7. The CDR3 sequence is 15 residues long.